Shown below are 14 T cell receptor beta chains from a single sample sequenced in a study of cytomegalovirus exposure and HLA in healthy donors. The PCR contained 60 Vbeta and 13 Jbeta primers. Only in-frame clones appear in the TCRdb table, and some are missing; sequencing was by immunoSEQ multiplex PCR. The data show about 110,000 clones, 65% to 75% seen once. The sample taken for sequencing was PBMCs. Source of these receptors: a middle-aged man in good health and CMV-seropositive.

In its sample, this clone was seen a few times. This chain joins TRBV6-5 and TRBJ2-4; weak D call: TRBD1 (5 bases). CDR3 size: 14 residues. The germline gives CDR1 MNHEY, CDR2 SVGAGI. V dropped 2 bases and J dropped 9 bases, with 14 bases sitting between them. For the CDR3, the DNA is TGTGCCAGCAGTTACGGGGCCACGGCCACCATTCAGTACTTC. This codes for CASSYGATATIQYF.

The chain joins TRBV19 to TRBJ2-1, with 8 bases fitting TRBD2. Looked up from germline, CDR1 is LNHDA and CDR2 is SQIVND (reference sequence). CDR3 length equals 16 residues. The V and J ends lost 2 bases and 4 bases, in that order; junction bases with no gene match: 7. Here the CDR3 reads CASSITTSGPYNEQFF. The CDR3 region has the DNA TGTGCCAGTAGTATAACCACTAGCGGCCCTTACAATGAGCAGTTCTTC.

The chain recombines TRBV5-4 with TRBJ1-4, with D possibly being TRBD1 (6 bases). Deletions cut 8 bases from V and 2 bases from J, with 16 bases between. Germline loops: CDR1 SGHNT, CDR2 YYREEE (reference sequence). The CDR3 is made up of 15 amino acids. The CDR3 coding sequence is TGTGCCAGTTCAAAAGGGGGGGCGACTAATGAAAAACTGTTTTTT. It is translated as CASSKGGATNEKLFF. Full variable domain (rest looked up from reference TRBV5-4 and TRBJ1-4): ETGVTQSPTHLIKTRGQQVTLRCSSQSGHNTVSWYQQALGQGPQFIFQYYREEENGRGNFPPRFSGLQFPNYSSELNVNALELDDSALYLCASSKGGATNEKLFFGSGTQLSVL.

This chain uses TRBV7-2 with TRBJ1-2; 9 nucleotides line up with TRBD1. V shed 5 bases, J shed 8 bases, and the junction held 12 bases outside the gene matches. The CDR3 runs 15 residues. Germline CDR1 reads SGHTA; CDR2 reads FQGNSA. The CDR3 sequence is CASSPSTGQGSGYTF. CDR3 nucleotide sequence: TGTGCCAGCAGCCCGTCTACGGGACAGGGAAGCGGCTACACCTTC. Full variable domain (remainder filled in from reference TRBV7-2 and TRBJ1-2): GAGVSQSPSNKVTEKGKDVELRCDPISGHTALYWYRQSLGQGLEFLIYFQGNSAPDKSGLPSDRFSAERTGGSVSTLTIQRTQQEDSAVYLCASSPSTGQGSGYTFGSGTRLTVV.

V is TRBV5-4 and J is TRBJ2-2, with TRBD2 matching over 7 bases. In germline, CDR1 is SGHNT, CDR2 YYREEE (reference sequence). Trimming cost V 4 bases and J 0 bases; bases outside gene matches: 6. The CDR3 has 16 residues. Here the CDR3 reads CASSPGGGTNTGELFF. The CDR3 nucleotides are TGTGCCAGCAGCCCGGGAGGCGGGACGAACACCGGGGAGCTGTTTTTT. The complete variable domain, with remaining parts taken from reference TRBV5-4 and TRBJ2-2, reads ETGVTQSPTHLIKTRGQQVTLRCSSQSGHNTVSWYQQALGQGPQFIFQYYREEENGRGNFPPRFSGLQFPNYSSELNVNALELDDSALYLCASSPGGGTNTGELFFGEGSRLTVL.

The chain is built from TRBV6-1 and TRBJ2-5; perhaps TRBD2 as D (6 bases). V shed 7 bases and J shed 1 base, with 13 bases lying between them. The CDR3 length is 14 residues. CDR1 and CDR2 (germline): MNHNS, SASEGT. The CDR3 DNA sequence: TGTGCCAGCATAGGATGGGGGGTCCAAGAGACCCAGTACTTC. This translates into CASIGWGVQETQYF.

The chain joins TRBV5-6 to TRBJ1-4; TRBD1 matches 7 bases. J lost 5 bases, V lost 1 base, and 11 bases had no gene match. The CDR3 is 17 residues long. CDR1 SGHDT and CDR2 YYEEEE come from the germline V gene. CDR3 residues: CASSLLVPGQKNEKLFF. Here the CDR3 DNA reads TGTGCCAGCAGCTTGTTGGTACCGGGACAGAAAAATGAAAAACTGTTTTTT.

The gene calls are TRBV27 and TRBJ2-5, with TRBD2 as a possible D gene (6 bases). The CDR3 is 18 amino acids. With 5 bases removed from V and 4 bases from J, the gap between germline ends came to 26 bases. Germline V gene lookup returns CDR1 MNHEY and CDR2 SMNVEV (reference sequence). CDR3 residues: CASSPTGRGRRGGETQYF. CDR3 bases: TGTGCCAGCAGTCCAACCGGAAGGGGCAGGCGGGGAGGAGAGACCCAGTACTTC.

The chain recombines TRBV7-9 with TRBJ2-7, with a weak D call TRBD2 (6 bases). Germline loops: CDR1 SEHNR, CDR2 FQNEAQ (reference sequence). The length of the CDR3 is 12 residues. V lost 5 bases and J 5 bases, leaving 10 bases between the germline ends. CDR3: CASSPRRDEQYF. The CDR3 bases are TGTGCCAGCAGCCCACGGAGGGACGAGCAGTACTTC.

This clone was observed once. The chain has TRBV7-9 and TRBJ2-2; tentatively, D is TRBD2 (6 bases). The CDR3 runs to 18 residues. Germline V gives CDR1 SEHNR, CDR2 FQNEAQ (reference sequence). V lost 3 bases, J lost 5 bases, and 22 bases lay in between. CDR3 nucleotides: TGTGCCAGCAGCTTTCCCGGAGGGCCGGGGGTTCGGACCGGGGAGCTGTTTTTT. Translation: CASSFPGGPGVRTGELFF.

The V call is TRBV12-5, the J call TRBJ1-1; D possibly corresponds to TRBD1 (6 bases). There are 16 residues in the CDR3. V lost 1 base and J lost 1, with 13 bases in between. CDR1 and CDR2 (germline): LGHNT, FRNRAP. CDR3 loop: CASGLDAETGNTEAFF. The CDR3 DNA follows: TGTGCTAGTGGTTTGGACGCCGAGACAGGGAACACTGAAGCTTTCTTT. The variable domain in full, with the rest retrieved from reference TRBV12-5 and TRBJ1-1, is DARVTQTPRHKVTEMGQEVTMRCQPILGHNTVFWYRQTMMQGLELLAYFRNRAPLDDSGMPKDRFSAEMPDATLATLKIQPSEPRDSAVYFCASGLDAETGNTEAFFGQGTRLTVV.

CDR3: CASSSTGISTNEKLFF. The DNA of the CDR3 is TGCGCCAGCAGCTCTACAGGGATCTCAACTAATGAAAAACTGTTTTTT. The rearrangement links TRBV5-1 to TRBJ1-4; D is possibly TRBD1 (6 bases). The CDR3 has 16 amino acids. V was cut by 3 bases and J by 0 bases, with 12 bases left in between. Germline V lookup: CDR1 SGHRS, CDR2 YFSETQ. The whole variable domain, filled in from reference TRBV5-1 and TRBJ1-4, reads KAGVTQTPRYLIKTRGQQVTLSCSPISGHRSVSWYQQTPGQGLQFLFEYFSETQRNKGNFPGRFSGRQFSNSRSEMNVSTLELGDSALYLCASSSTGISTNEKLFFGSGTQLSVL.

This chain connects TRBV27 to TRBJ2-7; TRBD2 agrees at 12 bases. The CDR3 spans 15 residues. From germline, CDR1 is MNHEY and CDR2 SMNVEV (reference sequence). V lost 3 bases to trimming and J lost 3 bases; unmatched junction nucleotides: 3. The CDR3 DNA sequence: TGTGCCAGCAGTTTCGAGACTAGCGGGAGCTACGAGCAGTACGTC. Translating it yields CASSFETSGSYEQYV.

This chain uses TRBV27 with TRBJ1-2; 8 positions match TRBD1. The CDR3 is 13 amino acids. The ends lost 6 bases at V and 4 bases at J; junction bases unmatched: 4. Germline assignment: CDR1 MNHEY and CDR2 SMNVEV (reference sequence). The CDR3 loop reads CASSVGTGYGYTF. Here the CDR3 DNA reads TGTGCCAGCAGCGTAGGGACAGGCTATGGCTACACCTTC.